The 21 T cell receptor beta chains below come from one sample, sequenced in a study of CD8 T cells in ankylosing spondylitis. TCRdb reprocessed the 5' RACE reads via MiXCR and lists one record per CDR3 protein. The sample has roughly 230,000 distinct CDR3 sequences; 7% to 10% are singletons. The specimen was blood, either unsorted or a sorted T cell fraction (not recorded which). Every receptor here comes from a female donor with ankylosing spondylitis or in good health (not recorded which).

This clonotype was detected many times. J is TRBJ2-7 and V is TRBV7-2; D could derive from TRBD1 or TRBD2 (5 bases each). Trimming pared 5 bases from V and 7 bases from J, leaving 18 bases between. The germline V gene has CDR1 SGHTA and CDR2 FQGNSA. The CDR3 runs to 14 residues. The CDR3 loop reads CASSPWDRPEEQYF. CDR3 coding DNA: TGTGCCAGCAGCCCTTGGGACCGACCCGAGGAGCAGTACTTC.

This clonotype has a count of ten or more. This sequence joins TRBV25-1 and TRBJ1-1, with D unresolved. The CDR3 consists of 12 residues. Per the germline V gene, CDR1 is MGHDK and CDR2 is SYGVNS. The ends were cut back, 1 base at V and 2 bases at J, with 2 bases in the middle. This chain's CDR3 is CASSEFNTEAFF. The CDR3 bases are TGTGCCAGCAGTGAATTTAACACTGAAGCTTTCTTT.

CDR3 amino acids: CASSPGPGYQETQYF. The CDR3 region has the DNA TGTGCCAGCTCACCTGGACCCGGGTATCAAGAGACCCAGTACTTC. The rearrangement links TRBV18 to TRBJ2-5; D gene ambiguous. The CDR3 totals 15 residues. V dropped 3 bases and J dropped 2 bases, with 13 bases sitting between them. The germline CDR1 and CDR2 sequences are KGHSH and LQKENI.

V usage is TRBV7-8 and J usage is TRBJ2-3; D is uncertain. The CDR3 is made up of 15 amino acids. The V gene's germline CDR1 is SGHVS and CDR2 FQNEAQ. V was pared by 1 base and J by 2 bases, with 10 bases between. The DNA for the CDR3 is TGTGCCAGCAGCTTAGGACGGCCCTTCACAGATACGCAGTATTTT. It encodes CASSLGRPFTDTQYF.

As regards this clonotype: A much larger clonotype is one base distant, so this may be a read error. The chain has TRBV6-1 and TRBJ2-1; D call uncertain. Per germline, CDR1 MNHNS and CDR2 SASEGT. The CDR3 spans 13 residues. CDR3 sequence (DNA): TGTGCCAGCAGACTGGGCACTGTCAATGGGCAGTTCTTC. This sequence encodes CASRLGTVNGQFF.

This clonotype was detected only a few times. The CDR3 sequence is CSVEDWGQDTGELFF. CDR3 coding DNA: TGCAGCGTTGAAGATTGGGGACAGGACACCGGGGAGCTGTTTTTT. The genes are TRBV29-1 and TRBJ2-2; TRBD1 matches 8 bases. V lost 0 bases, J lost 3 bases, and 3 bases stayed unmatched. Germline V lookup: CDR1 SQVTM, CDR2 ANQGSEA. The CDR3 is 15 amino acids.

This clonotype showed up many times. DNA for the CDR3: TGCGCCAGCAGGGGACTAGCGGGAGATCGAGCCGGGGAGCTGTTTTTT. Encoded protein: CASRGLAGDRAGELFF. The V and J genes are TRBV4-3 and TRBJ2-2; 14 bases map to TRBD2. The CDR3 runs to 16 residues. V lost 6 bases and J lost 6; bases outside the gene matches: 6. Germline CDR1 is LGHNA and CDR2 is YSLEER.

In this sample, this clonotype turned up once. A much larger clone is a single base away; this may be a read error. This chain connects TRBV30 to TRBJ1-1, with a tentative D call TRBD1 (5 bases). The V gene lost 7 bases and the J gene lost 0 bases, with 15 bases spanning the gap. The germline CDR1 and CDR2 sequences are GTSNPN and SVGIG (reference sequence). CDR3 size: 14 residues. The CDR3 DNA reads TGTGCCTTGCAAACGACAGTTATGAACACTGAAGCTTTCTTT. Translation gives CALQTTVMNTEAFF.

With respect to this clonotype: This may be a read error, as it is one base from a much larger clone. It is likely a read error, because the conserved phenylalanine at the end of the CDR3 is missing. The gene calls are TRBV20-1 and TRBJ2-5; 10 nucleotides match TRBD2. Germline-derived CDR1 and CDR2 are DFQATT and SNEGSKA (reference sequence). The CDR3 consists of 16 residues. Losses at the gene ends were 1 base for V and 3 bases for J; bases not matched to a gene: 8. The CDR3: CSARGAGTSDEETQYS. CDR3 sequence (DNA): TGCAGTGCTAGAGGCGCCGGGACTAGCGACGAAGAGACCCAGTACTCC.

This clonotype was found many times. As DNA, the CDR3 is TGTGCCAGCTCGGACGGCAACACAGATACGCAGTATTTT. Translation: CASSDGNTDTQYF. This rearrangement joins TRBV28 to TRBJ2-3; D unresolved. CDR3 length equals 13 residues. V dropped 8 bases and J dropped 2 bases, with 11 bases sitting between them. Germline V gene lookup returns CDR1 MDHEN and CDR2 SYDVKM.

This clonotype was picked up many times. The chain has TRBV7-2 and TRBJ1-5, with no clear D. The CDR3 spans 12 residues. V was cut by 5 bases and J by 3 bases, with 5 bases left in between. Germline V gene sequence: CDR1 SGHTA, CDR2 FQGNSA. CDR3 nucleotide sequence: TGTGCCAGCAGCCCTGTCAATCAGCCCCAGCATTTT. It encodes CASSPVNQPQHF.

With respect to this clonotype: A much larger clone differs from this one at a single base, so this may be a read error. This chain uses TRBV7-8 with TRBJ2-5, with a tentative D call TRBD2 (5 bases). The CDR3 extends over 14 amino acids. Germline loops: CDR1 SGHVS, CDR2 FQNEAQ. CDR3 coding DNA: TGTACCAGCAGCTTAACGGGGTACCAAGAGACCCAGTACTTC. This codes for CTSSLTGYQETQYF.

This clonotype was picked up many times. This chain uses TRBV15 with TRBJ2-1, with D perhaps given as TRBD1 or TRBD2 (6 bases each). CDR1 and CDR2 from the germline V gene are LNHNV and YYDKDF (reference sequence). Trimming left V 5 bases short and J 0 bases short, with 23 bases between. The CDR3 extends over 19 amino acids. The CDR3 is CATSLQGGNGISSYNEQFF. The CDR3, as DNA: TGTGCCACCAGCTTACAAGGGGGGAACGGTATCAGCTCCTACAATGAGCAGTTCTTC.

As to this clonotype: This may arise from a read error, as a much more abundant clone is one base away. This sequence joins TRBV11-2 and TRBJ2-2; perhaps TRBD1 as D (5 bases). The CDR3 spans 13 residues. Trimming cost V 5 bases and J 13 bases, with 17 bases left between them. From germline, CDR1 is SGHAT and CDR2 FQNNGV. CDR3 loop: CASSLGEMRALFF. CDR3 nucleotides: TGTGCCAGCAGCCTAGGGGAAATGAGAGCGCTGTTTTTT.

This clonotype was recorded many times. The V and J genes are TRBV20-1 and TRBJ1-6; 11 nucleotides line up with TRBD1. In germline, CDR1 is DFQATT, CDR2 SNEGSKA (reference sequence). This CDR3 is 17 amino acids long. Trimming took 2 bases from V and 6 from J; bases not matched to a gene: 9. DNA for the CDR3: TGCAGTGCTAGACCGACCGGGACAGGGGGACTTAATTCACCCCTCCACTTT. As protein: CSARPTGTGGLNSPLHF.

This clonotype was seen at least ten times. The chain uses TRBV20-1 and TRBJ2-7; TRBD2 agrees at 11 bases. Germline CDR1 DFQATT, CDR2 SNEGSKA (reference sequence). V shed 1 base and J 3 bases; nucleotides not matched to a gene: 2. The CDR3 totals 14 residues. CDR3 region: CSARGLAGFYEQYF. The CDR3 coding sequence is TGCAGTGCTAGAGGACTAGCGGGATTCTACGAGCAGTACTTC.

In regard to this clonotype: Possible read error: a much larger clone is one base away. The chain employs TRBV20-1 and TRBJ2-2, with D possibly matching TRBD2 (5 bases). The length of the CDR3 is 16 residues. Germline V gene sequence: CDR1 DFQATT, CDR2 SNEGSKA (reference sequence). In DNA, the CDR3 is TGCTGTGCTAGAGCATTAGCGACGGTGAACACCGGGGAGCTGTTTTTT. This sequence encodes CCARALATVNTGELFF.

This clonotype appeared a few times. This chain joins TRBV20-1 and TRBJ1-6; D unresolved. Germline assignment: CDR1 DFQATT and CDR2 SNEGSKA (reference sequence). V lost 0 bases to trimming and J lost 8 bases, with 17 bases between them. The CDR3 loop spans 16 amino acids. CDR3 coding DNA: TGCAGTGCTAGAGATTCGCTGGCAGCTGGGGATTCACCCCTCCACTTT. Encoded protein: CSARDSLAAGDSPLHF.

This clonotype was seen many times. CDR3 amino acids: CSVGTGGYNEQFF. In nucleotides, the CDR3 is TGCAGCGTCGGGACAGGGGGCTACAATGAGCAGTTCTTC. The rearrangement uses TRBV29-1 and TRBJ2-1; 11 nucleotides match TRBD1. Germline V CDR1 and CDR2: SQVTM, ANQGSEA. This CDR3 has 13 amino acids. V lost 6 bases, J lost 3 bases, and 1 base stayed unmatched.

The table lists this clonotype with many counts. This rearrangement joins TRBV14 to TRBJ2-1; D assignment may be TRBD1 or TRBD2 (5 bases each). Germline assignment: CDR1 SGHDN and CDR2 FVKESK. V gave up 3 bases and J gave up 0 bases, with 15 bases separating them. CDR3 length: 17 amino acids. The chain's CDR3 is CASSQWGSSSSYNEQFF. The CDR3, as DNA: TGTGCCAGCAGCCAGTGGGGGTCCAGCAGCTCCTACAATGAGCAGTTCTTC.

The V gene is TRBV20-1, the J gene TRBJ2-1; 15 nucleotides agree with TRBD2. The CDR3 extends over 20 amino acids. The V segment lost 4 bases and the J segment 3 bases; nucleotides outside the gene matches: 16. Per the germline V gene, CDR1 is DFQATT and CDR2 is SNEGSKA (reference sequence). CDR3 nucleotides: TGCAGTGCTACCCCCGGTCGGACTAGCGGGAGGGTCCTCTTCTACAATGAGCAGTTCTTC. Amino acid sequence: CSATPGRTSGRVLFYNEQFF.